The clone carrying this TCR beta chain showed up just once. The CDR3 is made up of 17 amino acids. Per the germline V gene, CDR1 is GTSNPN and CDR2 is SVGIG (reference sequence). V shed 7 bases and J shed 0 bases, with 25 bases lying between them. The data stem from a study of OX40 agonist ivuxolimab in advanced cancers. The data were produced by immunoSEQ multiplex PCR, yet TCRdb's version contains in-frame clones alone and is incomplete. The sample gives tens of thousands of clones, around 85% of which show up once; less than 2% is in the top ten. The source material was CD4+ or CD8+ T cells sorted from blood, sampled in a trial of the OX40 agonist ivuxolimab. The rearrangement uses TRBV30 and TRBJ2-7; D is perhaps TRBD1 (5 bases). The receptor was derived from an adult with an advanced solid tumor such as melanoma, head and neck, liver or kidney cancer. CDR3 bases: TGTGCCTCCAATTCCTGGACACGGCCAACAAGCTCCTACGAGCAGTACTTC. It yields the protein CASNSWTRPTSSYEQYF.